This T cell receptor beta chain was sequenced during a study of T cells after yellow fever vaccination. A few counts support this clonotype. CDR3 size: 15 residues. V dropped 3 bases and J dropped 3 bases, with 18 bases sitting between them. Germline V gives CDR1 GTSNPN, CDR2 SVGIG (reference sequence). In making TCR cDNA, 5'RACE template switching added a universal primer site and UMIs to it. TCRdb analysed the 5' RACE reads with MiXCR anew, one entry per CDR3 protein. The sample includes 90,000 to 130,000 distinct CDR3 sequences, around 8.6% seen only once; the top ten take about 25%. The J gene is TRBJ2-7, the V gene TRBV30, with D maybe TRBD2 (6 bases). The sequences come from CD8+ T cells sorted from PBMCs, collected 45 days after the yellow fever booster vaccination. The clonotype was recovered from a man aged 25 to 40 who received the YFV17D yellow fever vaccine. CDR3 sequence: CAWSILARYNYEQYF. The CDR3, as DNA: TGTGCCTGGAGCATACTAGCAAGATACAACTACGAGCAGTACTTC.